Presented here are 13 T cell receptor beta chains from one specimen sequenced in a study of CD8+ T cells in alopecia areata (dated by TCRdb to 2016 to 2019). Library preparation was by the immunoSEQ multiplex PCR assay. To provide template for TCR sequencing, every sample had RNA extracted and reverse transcribed into cDNA. The table comes from immuneACCESS by way of TCRdb, which keeps in-frame sequences with V and J called. Part of the clones is missing from these tables; in studies checked, under half for an unresolved V gene and the rest for unknown reasons. Present in this sample are about 140,000 clones, about 86% of which were seen just once. The ten largest clones add up to approximately 13% of the sample. What the time point label conveys for this sample: around 28 days on oral tofacitinib. The treatment or condition label for this specimen denotes: oral pan-JAK inhibitor, 5-10 mg twice daily.

Sequencing was performed on CD8+ T cells sorted from blood, taken at week 4, from a patient treated with tofacitinib. The receptors derive from a human donor with alopecia areata.

The chain uses TRBV2 and TRBJ2-5; 12 positions match TRBD2. The CDR3 is made up of 14 amino acids. Trimming removed 7 bases from V and 6 bases from J; junction bases left unmatched: 6. The germline CDR1 and CDR2 sequences are SNHLY and FYNNEI. The CDR3 nucleotides read TGTGCCAGCACCGAACTAGCGGGAGGAAAGACCCAGTACTTC. It codes for CASTELAGGKTQYF.

This sequence joins TRBV29-1 and TRBJ2-3; either TRBD1 or TRBD2 may supply D (5 bases each). Germline lookup yields CDR1 SQVTM and CDR2 ANQGSEA. The CDR3 has 13 residues. The ends were cut back, 1 base at V and 6 bases at J, with 11 bases in the middle. The CDR3 DNA sequence: TGCAGCGTTGAAGGCCTTGGGGGTGATACGCAGTATTTT. This translates into CSVEGLGGDTQYF.

This clone was seen just once. The chain recombines TRBV5-1 with TRBJ2-7, with D perhaps being TRBD1 or TRBD2 (5 bases each). V was cut by 3 bases and J by 3 bases, with 10 bases left in between. The CDR3 is 13 residues long. Germline CDR1 is SGHRS and CDR2 is YFSETQ. Here the CDR3 reads CASSWDANYEQYF. The CDR3 coding sequence is TGCGCCAGCAGCTGGGACGCTAACTACGAGCAGTACTTC.

The chain couples TRBV18 to TRBJ1-5; TRBD1 matches at 9 bases. The CDR3 covers 18 residues. Germline V gene lookup returns CDR1 KGHSH and CDR2 LQKENI. The V gene end was trimmed by 2 bases and the J gene end by 2 bases; junction bases not matched to a gene: 10. CDR3 protein: CASSPSGTGIVGNQPQHF. DNA for the CDR3: TGTGCCAGCTCACCATCCGGGACAGGGATTGTGGGCAATCAGCCCCAGCATTTT.

The CDR3 DNA reads TGCACCAGCAGCCAAGATCTAGGACTAGGGGGGTACGAGCAGTACTTC. Translating gives CTSSQDLGLGGYEQYF. J is TRBJ2-7 and V is TRBV1; TRBD2 reflects the table's D call only, with no check against the DNA. TRBV1 is reported as a pseudogene. The CDR3 is made up of 16 amino acids.

V is TRBV6-1 and J is TRBJ2-3; 7 nucleotides align to TRBD1. The length of the CDR3 is 14 residues. V was pared by 7 bases and J by 2 bases, with 6 bases of the junction left unmatched. Germline V gives CDR1 MNHNS, CDR2 SASEGT. The CDR3: CASTSGQYTDTQYF. In DNA form, the CDR3 reads TGTGCCAGCACCTCGGGACAGTACACAGATACGCAGTATTTT.

This chain connects TRBV9 to TRBJ2-6, with no clear D. Per the germline V gene, CDR1 is SGDLS and CDR2 is YYNGEE. V was trimmed by 4 bases and J by 0 bases, leaving 14 bases between them. The CDR3 length is 17 residues. The CDR3 DNA reads as TGTGCCAGCAGCCCCAGTGATGGACGCTCTGGGGCCAACGTCCTGACTTTC. This translates into CASSPSDGRSGANVLTF.

This chain joins TRBV27 and TRBJ2-5, with D perhaps given as TRBD1 or TRBD2 (5 bases each). The CDR3 loop spans 14 amino acids. Germline V gives CDR1 MNHEY, CDR2 SMNVEV (reference sequence). V gave up 4 bases and J gave up 9 bases, with 18 bases separating them. The CDR3 here is CASSSTSGHEAQYF. The DNA of the CDR3 is TGTGCCAGCAGTTCCACGTCGGGGCATGAGGCCCAGTACTTC.

The rearrangement uses TRBV27 and TRBJ2-3, with 8 bases that match TRBD1. Germline trimming cut 5 bases from V and 7 bases from J; bases unmatched to any gene: 5. The CDR3 consists of 13 residues. Germline CDR1 reads MNHEY; CDR2 reads SMNVEV (reference sequence). The CDR3 nucleotides read TGTGCCAGCAGTCTACGGACAGGGAATACGCAGTATTTT. It codes for CASSLRTGNTQYF.

The DNA of the CDR3 is TGTGCCAGCAGCTGGGTGACTAGCGGGGCCACCTACGAGCAGTACTTC. Protein product: CASSWVTSGATYEQYF. The rearrangement joins TRBV11-2 to TRBJ2-7, with 11 bases matching TRBD2. The CDR3 covers 16 residues. The ends lost 4 bases at V and 2 bases at J; junction bases unmatched: 7. CDR1 and CDR2 from the germline V gene are SGHAT and FQNNGV.

The chain joins TRBV29-1 to TRBJ2-3, with D unresolved. Germline V gene sequence: CDR1 SQVTM, CDR2 ANQGSEA. The CDR3 is 14 amino acids. Trimming pared 0 bases from V and 3 bases from J, leaving 10 bases between. Here the CDR3 reads CSVEEGFGTDTQYF. CDR3 coding DNA: TGCAGCGTTGAAGAGGGGTTTGGGACAGATACGCAGTATTTT.

The V call is TRBV6-5, the J call TRBJ2-1; perhaps TRBD2 as D (5 bases). Per germline, CDR1 MNHEY and CDR2 SVGAGI. V was shortened by 5 bases and J by 9 bases, with 17 bases between the two germline ends. The CDR3 is 14 residues long. CDR3 in amino acids: CASSTSFPNGEQFF. Written as DNA, the CDR3 is TGTGCCAGCAGTACTAGTTTCCCCAATGGTGAGCAGTTCTTC.

The chain recombines TRBV4-1 with TRBJ2-4; 11 nucleotides align to TRBD2. Germline V gene data show CDR1 as MGHRA and CDR2 as YSYEKL. This CDR3 has 14 residues. V gave up 6 bases and J gave up 6 bases; unmatched junction bases: 4. The DNA of the CDR3 is TGCGCCAGCAGTGACGGACTAGCGGGAAACATTCAGTACTTC. It is translated as CASSDGLAGNIQYF.